This T cell receptor (beta chain) was sequenced for a study of T cell responses to AZD1222 COVID-19 vaccine. Findings and limits, study-wide: Distributed over spike, vaccine-associated CD4 TCRs predominated at 160-218 and 743-854. Donor demographics were predominantly white British with a female majority; clonal diversity may be underestimated. Repertoire sampling occurred only after the peak T cell response. Only a handful of AZD1222 recipients, more than 5 in all, had baseline seropositivity.

As for this clone: Its antigen is not identified.

Trimming stripped 4 bases from V and 1 base from J, with 13 bases between. The V gene's germline CDR1 is LGHDT and CDR2 YNNKEL (reference sequence). This CDR3 has 15 amino acids. Some clones are missing from TCRdb's copy, which holds only in-frame ones; the method was immunoSEQ multiplex PCR. The data show 95,000 to 150,000 clones, 75% to 90% seen once. The sequence came from an adult in good health. J is TRBJ1-1 and V is TRBV3-1 (or the pseudogene TRBV3-2); maybe TRBD1 (5 bases). The material sequenced was peripheral blood, taken on day 0 of AZD1222 vaccination. The CDR3 coding sequence is TGTGCCAGCAGCCCTCTGAGCGGGGGGAACACTGAAGCTTTCTTT. Residues: CASSPLSGGNTEAFF.